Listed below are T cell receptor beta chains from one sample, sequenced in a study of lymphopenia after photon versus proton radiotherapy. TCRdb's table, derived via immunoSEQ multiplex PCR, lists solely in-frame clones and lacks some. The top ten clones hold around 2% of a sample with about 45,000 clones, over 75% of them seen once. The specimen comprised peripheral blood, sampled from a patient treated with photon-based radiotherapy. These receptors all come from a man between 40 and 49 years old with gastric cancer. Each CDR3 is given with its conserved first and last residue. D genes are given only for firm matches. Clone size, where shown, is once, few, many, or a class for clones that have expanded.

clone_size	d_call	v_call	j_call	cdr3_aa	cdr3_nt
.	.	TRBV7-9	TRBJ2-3	CASSLDRDADTQYF	TGTGCCAGCAGCTTAGACAGGGATGCAGATACGCAGTATTTT
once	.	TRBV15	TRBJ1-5	CATSTFPLVVNQPQHF	TGTGCCACCAGCACATTCCCCTTGGTGGTCAATCAGCCCCAGCATTTT
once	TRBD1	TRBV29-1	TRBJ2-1	CSQARTGTNEQFF	TGCAGCCAAGCCCGGACAGGGACAAATGAGCAGTTCTTC
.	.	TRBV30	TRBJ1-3	CAWRGSGNTIYF	TGTGCCTGGAGGGGTTCTGGAAACACCATATATTTT
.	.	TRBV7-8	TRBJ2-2	CASSLVDTGELFF	TGTGCCAGCAGCTTAGTGGACACCGGGGAGCTGTTTTTT
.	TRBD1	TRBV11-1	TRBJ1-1	CASSLVMGQVRTEAFF	TGTGCCAGCAGCTTAGTTATGGGACAGGTGCGCACTGAAGCTTTCTTT
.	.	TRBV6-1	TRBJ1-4	CASRSGPFNEKLFF	TGTGCCAGCCGTTCGGGCCCTTTTAATGAAAAACTGTTTTTT
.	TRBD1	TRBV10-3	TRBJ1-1	CAISDTGDTEAFF	TGTGCCATCAGTGACACAGGGGATACTGAAGCTTTCTTT
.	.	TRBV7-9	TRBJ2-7	CASSLQGNEQYF	TGTGCCAGCAGCTTACAGGGAAACGAGCAGTACTTC
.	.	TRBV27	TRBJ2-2	CASSQNRVTGELFF	TGTGCCAGCAGTCAAAACAGAGTCACCGGGGAGCTGTTTTTT
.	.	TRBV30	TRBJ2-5	CAWSVGGETQYF	TGTGCCTGGAGTGTGGGTGGAGAGACCCAGTACTTC
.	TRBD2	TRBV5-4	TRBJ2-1	CAGKLAGARNEQFF	TGTGCCGGCAAACTAGCGGGGGCACGGAATGAGCAGTTCTTC
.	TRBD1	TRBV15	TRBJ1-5	CATSKDRGKNQPQHF	TGTGCCACCAGCAAGGACAGGGGAAAAAATCAGCCCCAGCATTTT
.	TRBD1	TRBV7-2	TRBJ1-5	CASSLSGQGSQPQHF	TGTGCCAGCAGCTTATCCGGACAGGGTAGTCAGCCCCAGCATTTT
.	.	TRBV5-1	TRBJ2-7	CASSLRSAGHEQYF	TGCGCCAGCAGCTTGAGGTCAGCTGGCCACGAGCAGTACTTC
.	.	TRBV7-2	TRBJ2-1	CASGRLRMGLSSYNEQFF	TGTGCCAGCGGACGACTTCGCATGGGACTTAGCTCCTACAATGAGCAGTTCTTC
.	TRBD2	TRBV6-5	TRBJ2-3	CATGLAGSTDTQYF	TGTGCCACCGGACTAGCGGGGAGCACAGATACGCAGTATTTT
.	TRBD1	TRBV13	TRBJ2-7	CASSLGDRAGEQYF	TGTGCCAGCAGCTTAGGAGACAGGGCTGGCGAGCAGTACTTT
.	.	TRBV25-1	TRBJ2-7	CASSGNRAEYF	TGTGCCAGCAGTGGCAACAGGGCGGAGTACTTC
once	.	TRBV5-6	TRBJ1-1	CASSPRGVNTEAFF	TGTGCCAGCAGCCCCCGCGGGGTAAACACTGAAGCTTTCTTT
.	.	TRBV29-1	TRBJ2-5	CSVQPLTGTQYF	TGCAGCGTTCAGCCCCTAACAGGGACCCAGTACTTC
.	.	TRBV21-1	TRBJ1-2	CASSKKKGGKHGYTF	TGTGCCAGCAGCAAAAAGAAAGGGGGGAAGCATGGCTACACCTTC
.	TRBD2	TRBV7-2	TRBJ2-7	CASSLAPRTSGEQYF	TGTGCCAGCAGCTTAGCCCCGCGGACTAGCGGCGAGCAGTACTTC
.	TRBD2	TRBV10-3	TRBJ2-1	CAIRLAGAGNEQFF	TGTGCCATCAGACTAGCGGGGGCGGGTAATGAGCAGTTCTTC
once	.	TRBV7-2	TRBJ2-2	CASSYDSFTGELFF	TGTGCCAGCAGCTACGACAGTTTCACCGGGGAGCTGTTTTTT
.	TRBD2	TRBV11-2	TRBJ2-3	CASSPGLAGAGTDTQYF	TGTGCCAGCAGCCCCGGACTAGCGGGGGCAGGCACAGATACGCAGTATTTT
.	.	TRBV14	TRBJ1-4	CASSPKLTTNEKLFF	TGTGCCAGCAGCCCAAAACTCACGACTAATGAAAAACTGTTTTTT
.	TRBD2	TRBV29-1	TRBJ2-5	CSATPGTSGSRVETQYF	TGCAGCGCCACCCCGGGGACTAGCGGGAGTAGGGTGGAGACCCAGTACTTC
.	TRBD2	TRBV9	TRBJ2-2	CASSVPSGGLNTGELFF	TGTGCCAGCAGCGTACCTAGCGGGGGCCTAAACACCGGGGAGCTGTTTTTT
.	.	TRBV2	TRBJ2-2	CASSDRVATGELFF	TGTGCCAGCAGTGACAGGGTTGCCACCGGGGAGCTGTTTTTT
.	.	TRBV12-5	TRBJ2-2	CASGFGQLGTGELFF	TGTGCTAGTGGTTTCGGGCAGCTGGGCACCGGGGAGCTGTTTTTT
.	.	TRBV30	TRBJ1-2	CAWTNGGGGYTF	TGTGCCTGGACCAACGGGGGAGGAGGCTACACCTTC
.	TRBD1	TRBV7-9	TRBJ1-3	CASSRGGTDTIYF	TGTGCCAGCAGTAGAGGGGGCACGGACACCATATATTTT
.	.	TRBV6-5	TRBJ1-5	CASSYSVDQPQHF	TGTGCCAGCAGTTACTCGGTGGATCAGCCCCAGCATTTT
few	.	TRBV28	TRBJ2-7	CASSLRVYEQYF	TGTGCCAGCAGTTTAAGGGTATACGAGCAGTACTTC
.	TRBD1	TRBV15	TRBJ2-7	CATSRAGQGLLEQYF	TGTGCCACCAGCAGAGCGGGACAGGGTTTATTGGAGCAGTACTTC
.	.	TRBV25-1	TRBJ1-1	CASSDGLEAFF	TGTGCCAGCAGTGACGGACTTGAAGCTTTCTTT
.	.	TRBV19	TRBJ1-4	CASSMAGEKLFF	TGTGCCAGTAGTATGGCGGGTGAAAAACTGTTTTTT
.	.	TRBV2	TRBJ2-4	CASSDQGGAKNIQYF	TGTGCCAGCAGTGACCAGGGAGGAGCCAAAAACATTCAGTACTTC
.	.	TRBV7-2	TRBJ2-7	CASIPDFTTREQYF	TGTGCCAGCATCCCAGACTTTACTACGAGGGAGCAGTACTTC
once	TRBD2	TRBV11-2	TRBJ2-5	CASSLAELAPQETQYF	TGTGCCAGCAGCTTAGCCGAACTAGCGCCCCAAGAGACCCAGTACTTC
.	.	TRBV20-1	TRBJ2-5	CSASSEETQYF	TGCAGTGCTAGCTCTGAAGAGACCCAGTACTTC
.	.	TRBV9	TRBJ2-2	CASSVGNTGELFF	TGTGCCAGCAGCGTAGGAAACACCGGGGAGCTGTTTTTT
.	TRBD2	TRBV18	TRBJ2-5	CASSSRVTGGGETQYF	TGTGCCAGCTCATCACGCGTGACTGGGGGGGGAGAGACCCAGTACTTC
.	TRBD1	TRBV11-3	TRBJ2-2	CASSLEDWTGGTGELFF	TGTGCCAGCAGCTTAGAGGATTGGACAGGAGGTACCGGGGAGCTGTTTTTT
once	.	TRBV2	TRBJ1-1	CASSELGGRTEAFF	TGTGCCAGCAGTGAATTGGGAGGACGCACTGAAGCTTTCTTT
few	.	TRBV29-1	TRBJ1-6	CSVALDSPNSPLHF	TGCAGCGTTGCCCTGGACAGTCCCAATTCACCCCTCCACTTT
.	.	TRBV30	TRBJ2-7	CAWSVLLLGEQYF	TGTGCCTGGAGTGTACTACTCCTGGGCGAGCAGTACTTC